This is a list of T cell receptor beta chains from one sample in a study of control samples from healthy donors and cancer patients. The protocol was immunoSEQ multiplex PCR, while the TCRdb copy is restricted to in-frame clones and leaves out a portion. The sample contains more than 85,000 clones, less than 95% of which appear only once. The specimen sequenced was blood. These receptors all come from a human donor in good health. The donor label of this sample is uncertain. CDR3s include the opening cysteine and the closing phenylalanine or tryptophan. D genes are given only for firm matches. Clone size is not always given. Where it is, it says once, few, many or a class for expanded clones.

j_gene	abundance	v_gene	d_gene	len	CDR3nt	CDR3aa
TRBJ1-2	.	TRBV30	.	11	TGTGCCTGGGGGAAGTCACGGGGCTACACCTTC	CAWGKSRGYTF
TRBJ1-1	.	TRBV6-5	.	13	TGTGCCAGCAGTCCACAGCTGAACACTGAAGCTTTCTTT	CASSPQLNTEAFF
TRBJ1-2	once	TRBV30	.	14	TGTGCCTGGAAACCCGGCCAGTTGGGATATGGCTACACCTTC	CAWKPGQLGYGYTF
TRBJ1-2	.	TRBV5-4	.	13	TGTGCCAGCAGCTTCGAGGGTTTTGACGGCTACACCTTC	CASSFEGFDGYTF
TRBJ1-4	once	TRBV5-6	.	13	TGTGCCAGCAGCTTGGGTCAAAGCAATCCACCTCATTTT	CASSLGQSNPPHF
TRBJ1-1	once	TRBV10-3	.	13	TGTGCCATCAGTGAGTCTTTCACCCGAGGAGCTTTCTTT	CAISESFTRGAFF
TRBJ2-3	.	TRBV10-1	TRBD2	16	TGCGCCAGCAGTGAGTTAACTAGCGAGGTTGCAGATACGCAGTATTTT	CASSELTSEVADTQYF
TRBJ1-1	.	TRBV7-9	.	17	TGTGCCAGCACCCGCCGTGGGCCAAGGGGAATGAACACTGAAGCTTTCTTT	CASTRRGPRGMNTEAFF
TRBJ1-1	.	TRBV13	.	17	TGTGCCAGCAGCTTTGGTCAGGTGGGGCAACCTAACACTGAAGCTTTCTTT	CASSFGQVGQPNTEAFF
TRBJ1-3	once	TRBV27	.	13	TGTGCCAGCAGCCTAGGTCTGGGGACGGGCATATATTTT	CASSLGLGTGIYF
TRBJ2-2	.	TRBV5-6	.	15	TGTGCCAGCAGCCTCGGGACGGGCATTATGGGGGAGCTGTTTTTT	CASSLGTGIMGELFF
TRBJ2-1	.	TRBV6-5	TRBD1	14	TGTGCCAGCAGCCGGGACAGTTCCTACAATGAGCAGTTCTTC	CASSRDSSYNEQFF
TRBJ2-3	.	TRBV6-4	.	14	TGTGCCAGCAGTGTAGGCCAAGACACAGATACGCAGTATTTT	CASSVGQDTDTQYF
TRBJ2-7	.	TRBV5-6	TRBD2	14	TGTGCCAGCAGCCTGGGACTAGTTCGCTACGAGCAGTACTTC	CASSLGLVRYEQYF
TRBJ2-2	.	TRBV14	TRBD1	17	TGTGCCAGCAGCCAAATGGCCAGGGGGTCAAACACCGGGGAGCTGTTTTTT	CASSQMARGSNTGELFF
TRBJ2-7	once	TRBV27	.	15	TGTGCCAGCAGTCCGGGGGCAACAGTGCCCTACGAGCAGTACTTC	CASSPGATVPYEQYF
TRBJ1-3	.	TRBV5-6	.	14	TGTGCCAGCAGCGTATGGCCTTCGGGAAACACCATATATTTT	CASSVWPSGNTIYF
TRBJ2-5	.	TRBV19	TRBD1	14	TGTGCCAGTAGTATGTCGAGGGACAGGAAGACCCAGTACTTC	CASSMSRDRKTQYF
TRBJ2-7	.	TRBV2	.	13	TGTGCCAGCAGTGAAGACAGGGCGAGGGAGCAGTACTTC	CASSEDRAREQYF
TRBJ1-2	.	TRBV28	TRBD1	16	TGTGCCAGCAGTTTCAGCACCGGGACAGGGAAGACTGGCTACACCTTC	CASSFSTGTGKTGYTF
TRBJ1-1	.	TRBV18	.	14	TGTGCCAGCTCACTAGCGTCTCTGAACACTGAAGCTTTCTTT	CASSLASLNTEAFF
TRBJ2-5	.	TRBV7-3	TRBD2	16	TGTGCCAGCAGCTTGACTAGCGGGGGGCAGCAAGAGACCCAGTACTTC	CASSLTSGGQQETQYF
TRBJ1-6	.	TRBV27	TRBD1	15	TGTGCCAGCAGTTCCCCGGACAGGATCAATTCACCCCTCCACTTT	CASSSPDRINSPLHF
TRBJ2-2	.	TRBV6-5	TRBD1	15	TGTGCCAGCAGTTATTCGACAGGGGCCATAGCTGGGCTGTTTTTT	CASSYSTGAIAGLFF
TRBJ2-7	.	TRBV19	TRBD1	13	TGTGCCAGTAGTACCACAGGGGGCCACGAGCAGTACTTC	CASSTTGGHEQYF
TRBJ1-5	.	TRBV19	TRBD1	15	TGTGCCAGTAGTACGAGGGGGCCAAGCAATCAGCCCCAGCATTTT	CASSTRGPSNQPQHF
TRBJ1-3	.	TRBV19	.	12	TGTGCCGTAACTGGGGCTGGAAACACCATATATTTT	CAVTGAGNTIYF
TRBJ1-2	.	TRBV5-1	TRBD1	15	TGCGCCAGCAGCTCCGGGACAGGGGGTACCTATGGCTACACCTTC	CASSSGTGGTYGYTF
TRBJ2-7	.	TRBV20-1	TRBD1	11	TGCAGTGCCGACAGGGGAGACGAGCAGTACTTC	CSADRGDEQYF
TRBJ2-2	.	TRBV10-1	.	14	TGCGCCAGCAGTGTAACAGTAGACACCGGGGAGCTGTTTTTT	CASSVTVDTGELFF
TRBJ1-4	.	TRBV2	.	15	TGTGCCAGCAGTCAGGGGCCTAGCCAGGGGGAAAAACTGTTTTTT	CASSQGPSQGEKLFF
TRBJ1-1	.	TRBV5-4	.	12	TGTGCCAGCAGCTTAACAGGTAACGAAGCTTTCTTT	CASSLTGNEAFF
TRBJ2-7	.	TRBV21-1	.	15	TGTGCCTCGGGATCGGACAGGGGGAGCTCCTACGAGCAGTACTTC	CASGSDRGSSYEQYF
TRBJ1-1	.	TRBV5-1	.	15	TGCGCCAGCAGCTTGCCCCCTAGGACGGGGGTAGAAGCTTTCTTT	CASSLPPRTGVEAFF
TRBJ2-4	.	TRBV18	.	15	TGTGCCAGCTCACCAAAGGGGCTAGCCAAAAACATTCAGTACTTC	CASSPKGLAKNIQYF
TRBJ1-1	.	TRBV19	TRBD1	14	TGTGCCAGTAGTCTGGACAGGGCGGGCACTGAAGCTTTCTTT	CASSLDRAGTEAFF
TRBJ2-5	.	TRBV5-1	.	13	TGCGCCAGCAGCGTTCAAACCGGGGAGACCCAGTACTTC	CASSVQTGETQYF
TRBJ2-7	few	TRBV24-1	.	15	TGTGCCACCAGCCCGGGACCCACGAAAAACTACGAGCAGTACTTC	CATSPGPTKNYEQYF
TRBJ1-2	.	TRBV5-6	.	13	TGTGCCAGCACCGACAGTGTTTGGGATGGCTACACCTTC	CASTDSVWDGYTF
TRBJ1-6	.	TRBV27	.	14	TGTGCCAGCAGGGGGTGGTCCTATAATTCACCCCTCCACTTT	CASRGWSYNSPLHF
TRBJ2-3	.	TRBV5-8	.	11	TGTGCCAGCACCGGGGCAGATACGCAGTATTTT	CASTGADTQYF
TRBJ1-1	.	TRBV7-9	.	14	TGTGCCAGCAGCCCATGGACGGTGAACACTGAAGCTTTCTTT	CASSPWTVNTEAFF
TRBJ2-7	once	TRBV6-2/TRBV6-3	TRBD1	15	TGTGCCAGCAGTTATAACACCGGGACAGCCTACGAGCAGTACTTC	CASSYNTGTAYEQYF
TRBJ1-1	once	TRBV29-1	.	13	TGCAGCGTTCGATCGACATTGAACACTGAAGCTTTCTTT	CSVRSTLNTEAFF
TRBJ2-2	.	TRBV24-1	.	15	TGTGCCACCAGTGAAACGGGACGTAGCACCGGGGAGCTGTTTTTT	CATSETGRSTGELFF
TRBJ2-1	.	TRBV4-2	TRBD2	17	TGTGCCAGCAGCCAAGATGAGCCTAGCGGGGTCCAAAATGAGCAGTTCTTC	CASSQDEPSGVQNEQFF
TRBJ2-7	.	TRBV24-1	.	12	TGTGCCACCAGTGATGAATTCCACGAGCAGTACTTC	CATSDEFHEQYF
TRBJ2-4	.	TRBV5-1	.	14	TGCGCCAGCAGCTTGGAGGGCAGCACGAACATTCAGTACTTC	CASSLEGSTNIQYF